The present T cell receptor (beta chain) was sequenced within a study of T cell changes during pregnancy in multiple sclerosis. Method: immunoSEQ multiplex PCR; TCRdb's copy keeps in-frame clones and lacks some. The data contain about 73,000 clones, around 92% of them singletons. The CDR3 runs to 14 residues. Germline V CDR1 and CDR2: SQVTM, ANQGSEA. V lost 5 bases, J lost 6 bases, and 14 bases lay in between. The sample in question was peripheral blood, obtained in the third trimester of pregnancy. This chain links TRBV29-1 with TRBJ1-6, with TRBD1 as a possible D gene (6 bases). The receptor comes from a female donor in good health, enrolled as a control in a pregnancy study. The CDR3 DNA sequence: TGCAGCGTTTCTCAGGGGATGAGTAATTCACCCCTCCACTTT. Translating it yields CSVSQGMSNSPLHF.